Given below is one TCR beta chain in context. This clonotype has only a few counts. What this receptor recognizes is not known. No base quality information exists; no much larger clone differs at one position. The source of the sample is a study of response to subunit inactivated influenza vaccine (dated by TCRdb to the late 2010s). For context, the study as a whole: The study used deep quantitative T cell receptor repertoire profiling to track responses to a trivalent subunit inactivated influenza vaccine.

The investigation overall reported the following: It was suggested by the authors that each seasonal influenza vaccination may recruit only a limited number of new T cells.

Library preparation used RT-PCR. Instrument on record: Illumina HiSeq 2500. Using fastp trimming at Q25 and MiXCR clonotype assembly, TCRdb reanalyzed the public sequencing data and kept in-frame beta chains. When rows share a CDR3 protein, they turn into one entry using the most common DNA and genes. This sample gives roughly 700,000 distinct CDR3 sequences in total; 14% of them show up just once. Less than 7% of the sample goes to the ten largest clones. The CDR3 has 15 amino acids, counting the end cysteine and phenylalanine. Kept here is only the CDR3 DNA, which spans 45 bases and is read in frame from base 1. V is clipped by 4 bases and J by 5 bases, and the sequence between their germline boundaries is 15 bases long. Sequences MNHNS (CDR1) and SASEGT (CDR2) are obtained from the germline V gene.

The specimen was PBMCs from blood, collected around 14 days before vaccination. This receptor was obtained from a man in his fifties who received an inactivated influenza vaccine. Donor details come from another sample of the same person, matched by shared clones. The V and J genes are TRBV6-1 and TRBJ1-5; no confident D gene assignment can be made. The nucleotide sequence is given as TGTGCCAGCAGTGTCACTTCGATCACCTATCAGCCCCAGCATTTT. This is translated as CASSVTSITYQPQHF.